Below are 31 T cell receptor beta chains sequenced from a single sample in a study of T cell clonality in common variable immunodeficiency. Study observations and caveats: Reportedly, TCR beta sequences from common variable immunodeficiency showed fewer deletions and N-nucleotide insertions.

Sequenced by immunoSEQ multiplex PCR; TCRdb stores in-frame clones only, minus some. In total the sample includes fewer than 30,000 clones, none of them seen once. Antigens for these TCRs are unknown. What was sequenced was peripheral blood mononuclear cells. The receptors originated from a human donor with common variable immunodeficiency.

This clone has at least ten counts. The read finishes 3 residues shy of the CDR3 end, and the germline J gene is used to complete it. The chain employs TRBV20-1 and TRBJ1-2; tentative D call: TRBD1 (5 bases). This CDR3 is built from 12 residues. Germline-derived CDR1 and CDR2 are DFQATT and SNEGSKA (reference sequence). V dropped 5 bases and J dropped 1 base, with 8 bases sitting between them. This CDR3 reads CSAPDSNYGYTF. The CDR3 DNA, read in part, is TGCAGTGCTCCCGACAGTAACTATGGC.

Of note for this clone: The CDR3 goes on 3 residues after the read ends, and that part is filled in from the germline J gene. The chain uses TRBV7-9 and TRBJ1-4; 8 nucleotides align to TRBD1. Germline V gene lookup returns CDR1 SEHNR and CDR2 FQNEAQ (reference sequence). Germline trimming cut 3 bases from V and 8 bases from J; bases unmatched to any gene: 5. The CDR3 is 14 residues long. CDR3 region: CASSFQGAGEKLFF. The CDR3 bases that were read are TGTGCCAGCAGCTTTCAGGGGGCTGGAGAAAAA.

This clone was seen many times. The read ends 3 residues early relative to the CDR3; the germline J gene fills the gap. The rearrangement joins TRBV20-1 to TRBJ2-5, with a possible D match to TRBD1 (6 bases). The CDR3 length is 15 residues. Trimming stripped 3 bases from V and 1 base from J, with 15 bases between. The germline CDR1 and CDR2 sequences are DFQATT and SNEGSKA (reference sequence). The CDR3 region is CSARLGQGPQETQYF. Incomplete CDR3 DNA: TGCAGTGCTAGGCTTGGGCAGGGGCCCCAAGAGACC.

This clone came up a few times. The CDR3 end is not reached by the read, which stops 3 residues before it; the germline J gene fills it in. The chain couples TRBV7-8 to TRBJ2-7; 9 bases fit TRBD1. Germline V gives CDR1 SGHVS, CDR2 FQNEAQ. The CDR3 covers 14 residues. Trimming took 3 bases from V and 6 from J; bases not matched to a gene: 6. The CDR3 sequence is CASSLAGTGSEQYF. The covered CDR3 bases are TGTGCCAGCAGCTTGGCCGGGACAGGGTCCGAG.

This clone was seen repeatedly, ten times or more. The read terminates 3 residues before the CDR3 end, so the remaining end is supplied by the germline J gene. The V call is TRBV28, the J call TRBJ2-7, with 9 bases aligning to TRBD2. V dropped 6 bases and J dropped 4; count of bases not matched to a gene: 16. The CDR3 is 17 amino acids. The germline CDR1 and CDR2 sequences are MDHEN and SYDVKM. CDR3 bases read: TGTGCCAGCAGCGAAGGGGGAAGCGCGGGAGGGAGGTACGAG. Translated: CASSEGGSAGGRYE. The entire CDR3 reads CASSEGGSAGGRYEQYF.

This clone has a count of ten or more. Read coverage stops 3 residues before the CDR3 terminus; the germline J gene supplies the remainder. The chain is built from TRBV19 and TRBJ2-1; 8 nucleotides line up with TRBD2. The CDR3 length is 13 residues. Germline V gene data show CDR1 as LNHDA and CDR2 as SQIVND (reference sequence). After removal of 5 bases from V and 3 bases from J, the junction contained 0 bases not matched to a gene. The CDR3 DNA, read in part, is TGTGCCAGTAGTCTAGCGGGCTACAATGAG. Translation: CASSLAGYNE. The entire CDR3 sequence reads CASSLAGYNEQFF.

This clone was seen many times. The read halts 3 residues ahead of the CDR3 end, with the missing end drawn from the germline J gene. The chain recombines TRBV18 with TRBJ1-4, with 7 bases identical to TRBD1. This CDR3 is 16 amino acids long. Trimming removed 0 bases from V and 7 bases from J; junction bases left unmatched: 8. Germline lookup yields CDR1 KGHSH and CDR2 LQKENI. Incomplete CDR3 DNA: TGTGCCAGCTCACCACCGGGGAGCAGGGGGAGTGAAAAA. Translating it yields CASSPPGSRGSEK. In full, the CDR3 reads CASSPPGSRGSEKLFF.

This clone was observed at least ten times. The sequenced fragment ends 3 residues before the CDR3 boundary, so the rest is inferred from the germline J gene. This chain connects TRBV30 to TRBJ2-1; D is perhaps TRBD1 (5 bases). This CDR3 is 15 amino acids long. Germline V gene lookup returns CDR1 GTSNPN and CDR2 SVGIG (reference sequence). The V end was cut by 1 base, the J end by 9 bases, with 19 bases between. CDR3: CAWSGKGATPGEQFF. CDR3 DNA (partial): TGTGCCTGGAGTGGCAAAGGGGCCACACCCGGTGAG. Variable domain in full (rest from reference TRBV30 and TRBJ2-1): SQTIHQWPATLVQPVGSPLSLECTVEGTSNPNLYWYRQAAGRGLQLLFYSVGIGQISSEVPQNLSASRPQDRQFILSSKKLLLSDSGFYLCAWSGKGATPGEQFFGPGTRLTVL.

This clone was observed a few times. From the germline J gene comes the end of the CDR3, since the read stops 3 residues before it. The V gene is TRBV7-8, the J gene TRBJ1-2, with D perhaps TRBD1 (5 bases). CDR1 and CDR2 (germline): SGHVS, FQNEAQ. CDR3 length equals 13 residues. CDR3 bases read: TGTGCCAGCAGCAGAGACAGATCCGACGGC. This gives the protein CASSRDRSDG. Given in full, the CDR3 is CASSRDRSDGYTF.

The table lists this clone with many counts. The sequence runs out 3 residues before the end of the CDR3; the remainder is reconstructed from the germline J gene. V and J are TRBV5-1 and TRBJ2-6; weak D call: TRBD2 (6 bases). From germline, CDR1 is SGHRS and CDR2 YFSETQ. The CDR3 is 18 residues long. V was trimmed by 4 bases and J by 2 bases, leaving 19 bases between them. The sequenced CDR3 bases are TGCGCCAGCAGCGTGGACGATGCGGGGCCGACTGGGGCCAACGTC. It codes for CASSVDDAGPTGANV. The complete CDR3 reads CASSVDDAGPTGANVLTF.

This clone was seen many times. The missing CDR3 end, 3 residues past where the read stops, is filled in from the germline J gene. The chain is built from TRBV7-9 and TRBJ1-1; the match to TRBD1 covers 9 bases. In germline, CDR1 is SEHNR, CDR2 FQNEAQ (reference sequence). This CDR3 contains 15 residues. V lost 5 bases and J lost 1; bases outside the gene matches: 5. This CDR3 is CASSAPGQGNTEAFF. The covered CDR3 bases are TGTGCCAGCAGCGCACCGGGACAGGGGAACACTGAA.

As for this clone: The read ends 3 residues early relative to the CDR3; the germline J gene fills the gap. This chain uses TRBV29-1 with TRBJ2-1, with 7 bases lining up with TRBD2. Trimming removed 3 bases from V and 0 bases from J; junction bases left unmatched: 8. This CDR3 contains 16 residues. Germline CDR1 reads SQVTM; CDR2 reads ANQGSEA. This CDR3 reads CSVDGSGSSSYNEQFF. The CDR3 bases that were read are TGCAGCGTTGACGGTAGCGGGTCGAGCTCCTACAATGAG.

This clone appeared many times. This CDR3 reads CASSLEGSTNTGELFF. CDR3 DNA (partial): TGCGCCAGCAGCTTGGAGGGGAGTACGAACACCGGGGAG. This chain joins TRBV5-1 and TRBJ2-2; D is perhaps TRBD1 or TRBD2 (5 bases each). The CDR3 extends 3 residues past the end of the read, so its final part is completed from the germline J gene. This CDR3 contains 16 residues. V lost 0 bases to trimming and J lost 0 bases, with 9 bases between them. The germline gives CDR1 SGHRS, CDR2 YFSETQ.

This clone was seen more than once but under ten times. The observed sequence ends 3 residues before the CDR3 terminus, with the missing tail filled in from the germline J gene. V usage is TRBV2 and J usage is TRBJ1-5; TRBD1 matches at 10 bases. Trimming cost V 6 bases and J 7 bases; bases outside gene matches: 9. The CDR3 spans 15 residues. Germline V gene lookup returns CDR1 SNHLY and CDR2 FYNNEI. CDR3 DNA, as far as it was read: TGTGCCAGCAGATCCGGGACAGGGGTGAGGCAGCCC. This encodes CASRSGTGVRQP. In full, the CDR3 reads CASRSGTGVRQPQHF.

This clone was recorded at least ten times. The read comes to an end 3 residues before the CDR3 does, leaving the germline J gene to fill in the end. The V and J genes are TRBV20-1 and TRBJ2-1, with 7 bases identical to TRBD2. This CDR3 contains 18 residues. The ends lost 8 bases at V and 4 bases at J; junction bases unmatched: 23. Germline V gives CDR1 DFQATT, CDR2 SNEGSKA (reference sequence). The CDR3 loop is CSHLQRGGGDDRYNEQFF. The part of the CDR3 DNA that was read is TGCAGTCACCTCCAGCGGGGTGGGGGGGACGACCGTTACAATGAG.

Points on this clone: The missing CDR3 end, 3 residues past where the read stops, is filled in from the germline J gene. This chain joins TRBV5-6 and TRBJ1-5; 9 bases map to TRBD1. The ends lost 4 bases at V and 2 bases at J; junction bases unmatched: 4. The CDR3 is made up of 15 amino acids. Germline V gives CDR1 SGHDT, CDR2 YYEEEE. The DNA read from the CDR3 is TGTGCCAGCAGCACAGGGGGCATGGGCAATCAGCCC. This translates into CASSTGGMGNQP. Given in full, the CDR3 is CASSTGGMGNQPQHF.

This clone was counted only a few times. Read data end 3 residues before the CDR3 end; the end is taken from the germline J gene. V is TRBV14 and J is TRBJ2-7, with 9 bases identical to TRBD2. The length of the CDR3 is 16 residues. Germline assignment: CDR1 SGHDN and CDR2 FVKESK. V lost 1 base to trimming and J lost 3 bases; unmatched junction nucleotides: 7. The CDR3 protein is CASSQGGTSIFYEQYF. The part of the CDR3 DNA that was read is TGTGCCAGCAGCCAAGGGGGGACTAGCATTTTCTACGAG. Complete variable domain (other parts from reference TRBV14 and TRBJ2-7): EAGVTQFPSHSVIEKGQTVTLRCDPISGHDNLYWYRRVMGKEIKFLLHFVKESKQDESGMPNNRFLAERTGGTYSTLKVQPAELEDSGVYFCASSQGGTSIFYEQYFGPGTRLTVT.

This clone was seen at least ten times. The read ends 3 residues before the CDR3 terminus; that terminus is restored from the germline J gene. The chain joins TRBV10-3 to TRBJ2-3; 12 bases align to TRBD2. This CDR3 contains 17 residues. With 2 bases clipped from V and 0 bases from J, the junction kept 3 bases outside the gene matches. CDR1 is ENHRY, CDR2 SYGVKD, per germline. Incomplete CDR3 DNA: TGTGCCATCAGTGAGAGGGGACTAGCGGGCAGCACAGATACG. It codes for CAISERGLAGSTDT. The CDR3, in full, reads CAISERGLAGSTDTQYF.

Many counts were recorded for this clone. The sequenced fragment ends 3 residues before the CDR3 boundary, so the rest is inferred from the germline J gene. The chain carries TRBV7-2 and TRBJ1-2; a possible D gene is TRBD1 (6 bases). Trimming took off 7 bases at V and 1 base at J, with 10 bases between the two ends. Germline V gene sequence: CDR1 SGHTA, CDR2 FQGNSA. CDR3 length: 13 residues. The CDR3 DNA, read in part, is TGTGCCAGCACCATAGGGGGTAACTATGGC. Translation: CASTIGGNYG. The full CDR3 protein is CASTIGGNYGYTF.

In this sample, this clone turned up many times. With the read ending 3 residues before the CDR3 end, the germline J gene is used to fill in that end. The chain combines TRBV7-2 with TRBJ2-1, with 8 bases identical to TRBD2. CDR3 length: 14 residues. CDR1 SGHTA and CDR2 FQGNSA come from the germline V gene. Germline trimming cut 4 bases from V and 7 bases from J; bases unmatched to any gene: 6. The DNA read from the CDR3 is TGTGCCAGCAGCTCCCTAGCGGGTAAAAATGAG. It codes for CASSSLAGKNE. The CDR3 in full is CASSSLAGKNEQFF.

Only a few counts were recorded for this clone. Sequencing ends 3 residues short of the CDR3 end; the germline J gene provides the rest. The genes are TRBV19 and TRBJ2-1; 16 positions agree with TRBD2. Trimming cost V 9 bases and J 9 bases; bases outside gene matches: 5. Germline V lookup: CDR1 LNHDA, CDR2 SQIVND (reference sequence). CDR3 length: 14 amino acids. The DNA read from the CDR3 is TGTGCCAGCGGGACTAGCGGGAGGGCCAGTGAG. Protein: CASGTSGRASE. The entire CDR3 sequence reads CASGTSGRASEQFF.

The sample holds many counts of this clone. The read terminates 3 residues ahead of where the CDR3 ends, so the germline J gene completes it. The chain uses TRBV19 and TRBJ2-7, with 9 bases fitting TRBD2. Losses at the gene ends were 3 bases for V and 3 bases for J; bases not matched to a gene: 3. The CDR3 loop spans 14 amino acids. CDR1 is LNHDA and CDR2 is SQIVND in the germline V gene (reference sequence). CDR3 loop: CASSIAGGNYEQYF. CDR3 bases read: TGTGCCAGTAGTATCGCGGGAGGGAACTACGAG.

This clone was recorded many times. The read terminates 3 residues ahead of where the CDR3 ends, so the germline J gene completes it. The V and J genes are TRBV11-2 and TRBJ2-3; D gene unclear. The length of the CDR3 is 12 residues. Trimming removed 3 bases from V and 3 bases from J, with 4 bases in between. Germline V gene sequence: CDR1 SGHAT, CDR2 FQNNGV. CDR3 amino acids: CASSFKTDTQYF. The part of the CDR3 DNA that was read is TGTGCCAGCAGCTTTAAAACAGATACG. The whole variable domain, filled in from reference TRBV11-2 and TRBJ2-3, reads EAGVAQSPRYKIIEKRQSVAFWCNPISGHATLYWYQQILGQGPKLLIQFQNNGVVDDSQLPKDRFSAERLKGVDSTLKIQPAKLEDSAVYLCASSFKTDTQYFGPGTRLTVL.

This clone was seen at least ten times. CDR3 bases read: TGTGCCCTCAGGGCCAAAAACATT. Translating it yields CALRAKNI. From start to end, the CDR3 is CALRAKNIQYF. This chain links TRBV30 with TRBJ2-4; D call uncertain. The CDR3 is cut off 3 residues early in the read; its end comes from the germline J gene. In germline, CDR1 is GTSNPN, CDR2 SVGIG (reference sequence). Trimming pared 8 bases from V and 1 base from J, leaving 6 bases between. This CDR3 comprises 11 residues.

The sample holds a few counts of this clone. The CDR3 extends 3 residues past the end of the read, so its final part is completed from the germline J gene. The chain employs TRBV10-3 and TRBJ2-7, with TRBD2 identical over 13 bases. The CDR3 covers 18 residues. The junction had 11 bases not matched to a gene; V was cut back by 0 bases and J by 6 bases. Germline V gives CDR1 ENHRY, CDR2 SYGVKD. CDR3 loop: CAISESGPRTSGSLEQYF. CDR3 DNA (partial): TGTGCCATCAGTGAGTCGGGGCCCCGGACTAGCGGGAGTCTCGAG.

Incomplete CDR3 DNA: TGTGCCAGTAGCCGGGACAGGGTGGGCTACGAG. This translates into CASSRDRVGYE. In full, the CDR3 reads CASSRDRVGYEQYF. The genes are TRBV19 and TRBJ2-7; TRBD1 matches at 9 bases. Read coverage stops 3 residues before the CDR3 terminus; the germline J gene supplies the remainder. This CDR3 has 14 residues. The germline gives CDR1 LNHDA, CDR2 SQIVND (reference sequence). Trimming took 6 bases from V and 3 from J; bases not matched to a gene: 6.

This clone has more than one count but fewer than ten. The read comes to an end 3 residues before the CDR3 does, leaving the germline J gene to fill in the end. The J gene is TRBJ2-1, the V gene TRBV11-1; no firm D call. The CDR3 consists of 15 residues. Trimming removed 5 bases at V and 5 bases at J, with 16 bases between. Germline V lookup: CDR1 SGHAT, CDR2 FQDESV (reference sequence). The sequenced part of the CDR3 DNA is TGTGCCAGCAGCCGTCCACCGACTGCGCACAATGAG. This encodes CASSRPPTAHNE. The CDR3 as a whole reads CASSRPPTAHNEQFF.

As regards this clone: The read is 3 residues too short to cover the CDR3 end, so that end is filled in from the germline J gene. The rearrangement links TRBV7-2 to TRBJ2-7; 7 bases agree with TRBD2. The CDR3 is 14 amino acids. Trimming removed 6 bases from V and 6 bases from J; junction bases left unmatched: 11. Germline CDR1 reads SGHTA; CDR2 reads FQGNSA. The chain's CDR3 is CASRLHGGRGEQYF. The CDR3 DNA, read in part, is TGTGCCAGCAGACTCCATGGCGGGAGAGGCGAG.

This clone has a count of ten or more. Read sequence stops 3 residues before the CDR3 end, and the germline J gene provides the missing end. This chain links TRBV28 with TRBJ1-6; D may be TRBD1 (5 bases). Germline-derived CDR1 and CDR2 are MDHEN and SYDVKM. Trimming shortened V by 6 bases and J by 0 bases, and 9 bases separated the two germline ends. CDR3 length equals 15 residues. CDR3 amino acids: CASRAGSSYNSPLHF. CDR3 DNA, as far as it was read: TGTGCCAGCAGAGCAGGGAGCTCCTATAATTCACCC.

This clone was seen many times. The CDR3 bases that were read are TGCAGTGCTCCCATTACTCCGAGCTCCTACGAG. Translation: CSAPITPSSYE. The CDR3 as a whole reads CSAPITPSSYEQYF. V and J are TRBV20-1 and TRBJ2-7; D gene ambiguous. The read comes to an end 3 residues before the CDR3 does, leaving the germline J gene to fill in the end. With 5 bases removed from V and 0 bases from J, the gap between germline ends came to 14 bases. Looked up from germline, CDR1 is DFQATT and CDR2 is SNEGSKA (reference sequence). The CDR3 consists of 14 residues.

There are many counts of this clone. With the read ending 3 residues before the CDR3 end, the germline J gene is used to fill in that end. The rearrangement joins TRBV29-1 to TRBJ2-3, with D possibly called TRBD1 or TRBD2 (5 bases each). Trimming stripped 2 bases from V and 6 bases from J, with 12 bases between. The CDR3 is 13 amino acids. CDR1 and CDR2 from the germline V gene are SQVTM and ANQGSEA. CDR3 residues: CSVEPAGSDTQYF. The covered CDR3 bases are TGCAGCGTTGAACCGGCAGGGAGTGATACG.